This is a list of T cell receptor beta chains from one sample in a study of blood T cell repertoires in COVID-19. The data were produced by immunoSEQ multiplex PCR, yet TCRdb's version contains in-frame clones alone and is incomplete. The sample shows 97,000 or so clones, around 90% of them seen only once. Sequencing was done on a sample of peripheral blood. Receptor source: a woman in her forties or fifties with COVID-19, enrolled during active disease. Each CDR3 is given with its conserved first and last residue. The D gene is left open where the match is weak. Clone size, where shown, is once, few, many, or a class for clones that have expanded.

j_call clone_size v_call d_call cdr3_aa cdr3_nt
TRBJ1-5 . TRBV6-2/TRBV6-3 TRBD1 CASSRRDREEGNQPQHF TGTGCCAGCAGCCGGAGGGACAGGGAAGAGGGCAATCAGCCCCAGCATTTT
TRBJ2-1 . TRBV7-9 . CASSSRIQQGTGSNEQFF TGTGCCAGCAGCTCTCGTATCCAACAGGGGACCGGGAGCAATGAGCAGTTCTTC
TRBJ2-7 . TRBV2 TRBD1 CASIGDRAYEQYF TGTGCCAGCATCGGAGACAGGGCCTACGAGCAGTACTTC
TRBJ2-1 . TRBV6-5 TRBD2 CASNRVAGAYNEQFF TGTGCCAGCAATCGGGTAGCGGGGGCCTACAATGAGCAGTTCTTC
TRBJ1-4 . TRBV6-5 TRBD1 CASSRGTGAPEKLFF TGTGCCAGCAGTCGGGGGACAGGGGCTCCCGAAAAACTGTTTTTT
TRBJ1-1 . TRBV6-6 TRBD1 CASSYGQGANEAFF TGTGCCAGCAGTTATGGACAGGGGGCTAATGAAGCTTTCTTT
TRBJ2-7 . TRBV19 . CASSSRAGAVGGYEQYF TGTGCCAGTAGTTCCCGGGCCGGGGCCGTCGGGGGCTACGAGCAGTACTTC
TRBJ1-5 . TRBV10-2 . CASSDPENQPQHF TGCGCCAGCAGTGATCCAGAAAATCAGCCCCAGCATTTT
TRBJ2-4 . TRBV29-1 TRBD1 CSVNFGTGGAEYF TGCAGCGTGAATTTTGGGACAGGGGGCGCAGAGTACTTC
TRBJ2-1 . TRBV28 TRBD2 CASSFPGGGARNEQFF TGTGCCAGCAGTTTCCCTGGCGGGGGGGCAAGGAATGAGCAGTTCTTC
TRBJ1-4 . TRBV3-1/TRBV3-2 TRBD1 CASSPDRVEKLFF TGTGCCAGCAGCCCAGACAGGGTTGAAAAACTGTTTTTT
TRBJ2-6 . TRBV19 TRBD1 CASRAGGFGANVLTF TGTGCCAGTAGAGCAGGGGGATTTGGGGCCAACGTCCTGACTTTC
TRBJ2-3 . TRBV7-3 . CASSFRDSDTQYF TGTGCCAGCAGCTTCCGGGACTCAGATACGCAGTATTTT
TRBJ1-1 . TRBV7-2 TRBD1 CASSLVVGGREAFF TGTGCCAGCAGCTTAGTTGTAGGGGGCCGTGAAGCTTTCTTT
TRBJ1-6 once TRBV4-1 TRBD1 CASSQAPGGLWSPLHF TGCGCCAGCAGCCAAGCCCCAGGGGGTTTATGGTCACCCCTCCACTTT
TRBJ2-5 . TRBV30 TRBD2 CAWSGPGGGTETQYF TGTGCCTGGAGTGGCCCTGGGGGGGGAACAGAGACCCAGTACTTC
TRBJ2-3 once TRBV9 . CASSVGGTTDTQYF TGTGCCAGCAGCGTTGGCGGGACCACAGATACGCAGTATTTT
TRBJ1-1 . TRBV27 TRBD1 CASSFGTGATEAFF TGTGCCAGCAGTTTCGGGACAGGGGCCACTGAAGCTTTCTTT
TRBJ2-1 . TRBV15 TRBD1 CATSRTQQGAGNNEQFF TGTGCCACCAGCAGAACACAACAGGGGGCGGGGAACAATGAGCAGTTCTTC
TRBJ2-7 . TRBV4-1 TRBD1 CASSPQGTVSDEQYF TGCGCCAGCAGCCCCCAAGGGACAGTTTCCGACGAGCAGTACTTC
TRBJ1-2 . TRBV30 . CAWSSPGSRGYTF TGTGCCTGGAGTTCCCCTGGGTCGCGGGGCTACACCTTC
TRBJ2-3 . TRBV4-2 TRBD2 CASSQDQAGPSTDTQYF TGTGCCAGCAGCCAAGATCAAGCGGGGCCCAGCACAGATACGCAGTATTTT
TRBJ1-1 . TRBV29-1 . CSVEDRLNTEAFF TGCAGCGTTGAAGACAGGCTAAACACTGAAGCTTTCTTT
TRBJ2-7 once TRBV6-5 TRBD2 CASRPGGGRYEQYF TGTGCCAGCAGGCCCGGGGGGGGGCGTTACGAGCAGTACTTC
TRBJ2-3 . TRBV5-1 TRBD2 CASSLAGTSGGADTQYF TGCGCCAGCAGCTTGGCCGGGACTAGCGGGGGGGCAGATACGCAGTATTTT
TRBJ2-3 . TRBV9 . CASSEQVVTDTQYF TGTGCCAGCAGCGAGCAGGTAGTCACAGATACGCAGTATTTT
TRBJ1-5 . TRBV7-9 . CASSLAEGTQHF TGTGCCAGCAGCTTAGCGGAGGGGACCCAGCATTTT
TRBJ2-3 . TRBV3-1/TRBV3-2 . CASSQEEALGADTQYF TGTGCCAGCAGCCAAGAAGAGGCCTTAGGGGCAGATACGCAGTATTTT
TRBJ2-6 . TRBV3-1/TRBV3-2 . CASSPRQEPSGANVLTF TGTGCCAGCAGCCCACGACAGGAACCCTCTGGGGCCAACGTCCTGACTTTC
TRBJ1-3 . TRBV11-3 TRBD1 CASSGGQIGGNTIYF TGTGCCAGCAGTGGGGGACAGATCGGTGGAAACACCATATATTTT
TRBJ2-2 . TRBV3-1/TRBV3-2 TRBD1 CASSQVVQGSGELFF TGTGCCAGCAGCCAAGTTGTACAGGGGAGCGGGGAGCTGTTTTTT
TRBJ2-7 . TRBV6-5 TRBD1 CASRNRGQGAYEQYF TGTGCCAGCAGGAACCGGGGACAGGGGGCCTACGAGCAGTACTTC
TRBJ2-4 . TRBV9 . CASSLSYAKNIQYF TGTGCCAGCAGCCTAAGTTATGCCAAAAACATTCAGTACTTC
TRBJ2-7 . TRBV4-1 TRBD2 CASSQVEAGGREQYF TGCGCCAGCAGCCAAGTTGAAGCGGGGGGGCGGGAGCAGTACTTC
TRBJ2-1 once TRBV7-2 . CASSFRGNNEQFF TGTGCCAGCAGCTTTCGGGGGAACAATGAGCAGTTCTTC
TRBJ2-3 . TRBV15 . CATSRSTDSTDTQYF TGTGCCACCAGCAGATCGACAGATAGCACAGATACGCAGTATTTT
TRBJ2-5 . TRBV7-6 . CASKGNQETQYF TGTGCCAGCAAGGGGAATCAAGAGACCCAGTACTTC
TRBJ2-2 . TRBV7-3 TRBD2 CASSLRAGGSPGELFF TGTGCCAGCAGCTTAAGAGCGGGGGGATCCCCCGGGGAGCTGTTTTTT
TRBJ1-2 . TRBV3-1/TRBV3-2 . CASSPGHNYGYTF TGTGCCAGCAGCCCGGGACATAACTATGGCTACACCTTC
TRBJ2-1 . TRBV24-1 . CATSDQGSYNEQFF TGTGCCACCAGTGATCAGGGGTCCTACAATGAGCAGTTCTTC
TRBJ2-7 . TRBV9 TRBD1 CASSASTGGPYEQYF TGTGCCAGCAGCGCATCGACAGGGGGCCCCTACGAGCAGTACTTC